The clone carrying this T cell receptor (beta chain) was recorded only once. Its matching antigen is unknown. The sample is drawn from a study of cytomegalovirus exposure and HLA in healthy donors. Study at large: The platform used for the roughly 130 validation repertoires matched that of the 500 to 850 first-cohort repertoires, a later analysis reported.

The method was immunoSEQ multiplex PCR; TCRdb's version includes in-frame clones alone and lacks a portion of them. The repertoire consists of some 150,000 clones, with 80% to 90% occurring once and the leading ten covering around 8%. Notes on the study in general: A subsequent analysis found that TCR clusters from the first cohort also tended to co-occur in the 90 to 150 validation repertoires, with under 95% of cluster scores above 0.

V shed 7 bases and J shed 11 bases, with 23 bases lying between them. Per germline, CDR1 SGHDN and CDR2 FVKESK. The CDR3 has 14 residues. The chain links TRBV14 to TRBJ1-1; the D is unclear. The sequenced sample consisted of PBMCs. The receptor comes from a woman younger than 30 in good health and CMV-seropositive. CDR3 coding DNA: TGTGCCAGCACCCCCTCCACGAGACGTGGGCAGGCTTTCTTT. The encoded protein is CASTPSTRRGQAFF.